This T cell receptor (beta chain) was retrieved from a study of PD-1 blockade in classical Hodgkin lymphoma. The CDR3 totals 11 residues. Trimming left V 4 bases short and J 2 bases short, with 0 bases between. CDR1 is SNHLY, CDR2 FYNNEI, per germline. A note on this clone: The antigen remains undetermined.

Assay used: immunoSEQ multiplex PCR; TCRdb lists only in-frame clones, some missing. This table has 100,000 to 120,000 clones, 80% to 90% appearing once. The study, taken as a whole, reports: Patients excluded were those beginning nivolumab under 1 year after ASCT.

Relapses following autologous stem cell transplantation were seen in all patients, with brentuximab vedotin exposure varying. The chain carries TRBV2 and TRBJ2-1, with unresolved D. This specimen consisted of peripheral blood mononuclear cells (PBMCs), obtained before the second cycle of nivolumab. This clonotype originated in a human donor with classical Hodgkin lymphoma. CDR3 region: CASSAYNEQFF. The CDR3 DNA reads TGTGCCAGCAGTGCCTACAATGAGCAGTTCTTC.